What follows describes a single T cell receptor beta chain. Its recognized antigen is unknown. The record has no base qualities; no much larger clone is one base away. CD8 naive samples were obtained by positive selection for CCR7 among CD45RO-negative cells, yielding a CD45RA+CCR7+ population from which TemRA cells were excluded. The donors were healthy, HIV-negative adults who had no recently reported acute infections or vaccinations. Only Caucasian adults living in Nashville, Tennessee, USA were represented among the donors. Blood was obtained by leukapheresis, after which PBMCs were separated by Ficoll-Histopaque density gradient centrifugation and cryopreserved in liquid nitrogen vapor phase. Analytical flow cytometry was used to check the purity and quantity of every magnetically sorted T cell population. From each sorted fraction, genomic DNA was isolated and quantified by UV absorbance on a Nanodrop 2000c.

The CDR1 and CDR2 encoded by the germline V gene (reference sequence) are MNHEY and SMNVEV. Counted from cysteine to phenylalanine, this CDR3 has 14 amino acids. Of all the DNA, just the CDR3 is kept, 42 bases in frame from base 1. The junction shows trimming of 4 bases on V and 4 bases on J, plus 13 bases between the germline ends. These data come from a study of shared clonotypes between healthy human individuals (TCRdb year 2020). In the study overall: The cohort comprised a couple of women and three men aged 18 to 49 years. Per donor, three plates each were used for CD4 naive and CD4 memory, two for CD8 naive, and one for CD8 memory. Per donor, leukapheresis produced somewhere between about 0.8 and 9.5 billion PBMCs. To increase sequencing depth and limit assay-specific biases, different laboratories used diverse techniques to prepare libraries and sequence TCR repertoires. To estimate repertoire size and how much clonotypes are shared between individuals, the study performed deep sequencing of blood TCR repertoires from roughly five healthy adults.

The full study reports these points: Because the study included only a small number of donors, the genetic and exposure-history diversity represented was limited. Rarefaction of sorted-subset datasets indicated incomplete sequencing despite the large sequencing depth. Sampling was restricted to blood, and TCR repertoires in tissue are likely to differ from TCR repertoires in blood. When a few donors were compared, the shared fraction of clonotypes was about 5% for naive CD4, 3.5% to 4% for naive CD8, 2.3% for memory CD4, and less than 0.45% for memory CD8. Compared with non-shared clonotypes, the clonotypes found in all four sorted-subset donors had higher generation probabilities. Estimated clonotype richness was generally larger for naive than for memory subsets. Pairwise subsampling indicated that sequencing depth was expected to affect the degree of clonotype sharing among donors.

Using the deep immunoSEQ assay, multiplex PCR amplified TCR CDR3 regions from genomic DNA. Extracted genomic DNA from each cell subset was distributed evenly across all wells of several immunoSEQ 96-well plates, and each plate was treated as a replicate. Each replicate PCR for sorted subsets received 150 to 250 ng genomic DNA, equal to about 30,000 T cell genomes. Purified libraries were quantified with a Qubit 3.0 fluorometer, sized on a Bioanalyzer 2100, and re-quantified with the KAPA Library Quantification kit. A separate single-read 150-cycle Illumina NextSeq 550 flow cell was used to sequence each immunoSEQ 96-well plate. In the source study's methods: The immunoSEQ output contained only junctional sequences without quality scores, so filtering could not match that applied to full-length reads. Sequences were annotated with PyIR, a Python wrapper for IgBLAST v1.9, using IMGT germline references to assign V/J genes and CDR3. Reads with weak V/J assignments (E-value above 1e-6), missing CDR3, stop codons, out-of-frame junctions, or ambiguous translated residues were removed. V3J clonotypes were defined as sequences sharing the same inferred V gene, J gene, and CDR3 amino acid sequence. The percentage overlap between two repertoires was calculated by dividing the number of shared unique clonotypes by the size of the smaller repertoire. Repertoire richness was assessed with RTK rarefaction, the Chao1 estimator, and Recon v2.1 estimates of unobserved clonotypes. Generation probabilities for all TCRbeta clonotypes obtained by the gDNA method from four donors were computed using OLGA. TCRdb re-hosts the immuneACCESS table, in-frame sequences only. Its copies lack some clones; in the studies checked, an unresolved V gene accounts for under half of them, and the cause for the rest is not known. Clone size and V and J calls were adopted from that table, with D and trimming inferred from the DNA. In all, the sample holds about 2 million clones, and about 95% of those were seen once. The top ten clonotypes cover approximately 1% of the sample.

The clonotype comes from a man younger than 30 in good health. Recombination linked TRBV27 to TRBJ1-1; the D gene is perhaps TRBD1, on 5 matching bases. Material: naive CD8+ T cells sorted from blood. The intended sense of this specimen's cell subset or site label: CD45RA+CCR7+. The DNA sequence is TGTGCCAGCAGTTATCAGGGATCTAGCACTGAAGCTTTCTTT. Its protein product is CASSYQGSSTEAFF.